Given below is one TCR beta chain in context. This sample's time point: cycle 4 day 1 (C4D1), after less than 7 weeks of nivolumab. Each patient's relapse followed autologous stem cell transplantation, and brentuximab vedotin exposure varied. The table came from immunoSEQ multiplex PCR; TCRdb's copy has only in-frame clones and leaves some out. The data contain tens of thousands of clones, 90% of them singletons. These data belong to a study of PD-1 blockade in classical Hodgkin lymphoma. Trimming pared 0 bases from V and 9 bases from J, leaving 12 bases between. Germline CDR1 and CDR2: GTSNPN and SVGIG (reference sequence). The CDR3 sequence is 14 residues long.

The J gene is TRBJ1-6, the V gene TRBV30, with TRBD1 as a possible D gene (5 bases). The clonotype comes from a human donor with classical Hodgkin lymphoma. The sequenced sample was peripheral blood mononuclear cells (PBMCs), obtained before the fourth cycle of nivolumab. CDR3 residues: CAWSVNRRGSPLHF. The DNA for the CDR3 is TGTGCCTGGAGTGTAAACAGGCGGGGTTCACCCCTCCACTTT.